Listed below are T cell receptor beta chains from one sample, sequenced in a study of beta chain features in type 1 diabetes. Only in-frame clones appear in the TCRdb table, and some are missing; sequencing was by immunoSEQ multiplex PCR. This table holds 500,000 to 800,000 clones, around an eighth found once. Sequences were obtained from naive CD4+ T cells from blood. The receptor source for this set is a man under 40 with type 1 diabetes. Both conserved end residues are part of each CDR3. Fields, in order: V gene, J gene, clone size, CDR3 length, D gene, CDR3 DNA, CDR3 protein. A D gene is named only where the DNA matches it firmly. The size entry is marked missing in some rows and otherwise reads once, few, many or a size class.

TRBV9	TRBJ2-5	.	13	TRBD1	TGTGCCAGCAGCGTAGGGACAGGGGAGACCCAGTACTTC	CASSVGTGETQYF
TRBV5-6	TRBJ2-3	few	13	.	TGTGCCAGCAGCCCCCGGGCACTGAAACCGCAGTATTTT	CASSPRALKPQYF
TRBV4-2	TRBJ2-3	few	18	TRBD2	TGTGCCAGCAGCCCAGGGACGGGGGGATGGGATGTGGAAGATACGCAGTATTTT	CASSPGTGGWDVEDTQYF
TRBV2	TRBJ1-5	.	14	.	TGTGCCAGCACCGAACGCCTTTCGGGGCAGCCCCAGCATTTT	CASTERLSGQPQHF
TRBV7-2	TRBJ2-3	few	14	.	TGTGCCAGCAGCCTTAGCGGCATCACAGATACGCAGTATTTT	CASSLSGITDTQYF
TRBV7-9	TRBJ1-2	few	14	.	TGTGCCAGCAGATCTAGCGGGTGGGACGGAGGCTACACCTTC	CASRSSGWDGGYTF
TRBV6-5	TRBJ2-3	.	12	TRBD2	TGTGCCAGCAGTTCGCCGGGGAGGGGGCAGTATTTT	CASSSPGRGQYF
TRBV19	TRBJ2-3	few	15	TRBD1	TGTGCCAGTAGTCTCCCGGGACAGGGTCGGGATACGCAGTATTTT	CASSLPGQGRDTQYF
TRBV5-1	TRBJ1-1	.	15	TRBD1	TGCGCCAGCAGCGCGGGACAGGGGACGCGGACTGAAGCTTTCTTT	CASSAGQGTRTEAFF
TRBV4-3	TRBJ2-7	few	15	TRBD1	TGCGCCAGCAGCCAACTACAGGGGCCGGGATACGAGCAGTACTTC	CASSQLQGPGYEQYF
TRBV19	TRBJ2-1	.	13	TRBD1	TGTGCCAGCCGGGACAGGGCCTACAATGAGCAGTTCTTC	CASRDRAYNEQFF
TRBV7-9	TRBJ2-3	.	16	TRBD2	TGTGCCAGCAGCCCTAGGGGGACTAGCGGCTTGGATACGCAGTATTTT	CASSPRGTSGLDTQYF
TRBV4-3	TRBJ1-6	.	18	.	TGCGCCAGCAGCCAAGATGGAAGGGCATACTCCTATAATTCACCCCTCCACTTT	CASSQDGRAYSYNSPLHF
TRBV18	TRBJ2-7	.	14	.	TGTGCCAGCTCACCGGGGCAGTCTTCCTACGAGCAGTACTTC	CASSPGQSSYEQYF
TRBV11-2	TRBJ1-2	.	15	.	TGTGCCAGCAGCTTAGTTACGGCTTCCCGGGGTGGCTACACCTTC	CASSLVTASRGGYTF
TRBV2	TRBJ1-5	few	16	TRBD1	TGTGCCAGCATCCGGGACAGGGATTACGACAATCAGCCCCAGCATTTT	CASIRDRDYDNQPQHF
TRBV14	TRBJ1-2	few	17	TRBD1	TGTGCCAGCAGTCCCCTCGCGGGCGGACAGGGAGCCTATGGCTACACCTTC	CASSPLAGGQGAYGYTF
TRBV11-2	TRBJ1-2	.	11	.	TGTGCCAGCAGCCCGTACTATGGCTACACCTTC	CASSPYYGYTF
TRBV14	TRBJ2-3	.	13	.	TGTGCCAGCAGCCAAGCCTTGAGGCGTACGCAGTATTTT	CASSQALRRTQYF
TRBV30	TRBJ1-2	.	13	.	TGTGCCTGGAACCTAGGGGTTACCTATGGCTACACCTTC	CAWNLGVTYGYTF
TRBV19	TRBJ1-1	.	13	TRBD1	TGTGCCAGCAATGACAGGGGGCGAACTGAAGCTTTCTTT	CASNDRGRTEAFF
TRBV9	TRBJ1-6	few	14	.	TGTGCCAGCAGCCCCGGACGGGGGAATTCACCCCTCCACTTT	CASSPGRGNSPLHF
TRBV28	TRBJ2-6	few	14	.	TGTGCCAGCAGTTACCTAGCTGGGGCCAACGTCCTGACTTTC	CASSYLAGANVLTF
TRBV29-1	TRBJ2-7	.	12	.	TGCAGCGCCGTAAAGGACTCCTACGAGCAGTACTTC	CSAVKDSYEQYF
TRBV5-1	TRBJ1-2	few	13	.	TGCGCCAGCAGCGCGCGGACACCGGGGGGCTACACCTTC	CASSARTPGGYTF
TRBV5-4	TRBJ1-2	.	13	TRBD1	TGTGCCAGCAGCAAGGGACAGGGCTATGGCTACACCTTC	CASSKGQGYGYTF
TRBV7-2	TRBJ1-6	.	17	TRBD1	TGTGCCAGCAGCCCGGGACAGGGAAGCTCCTATAATTCACCCCTCCACTTT	CASSPGQGSSYNSPLHF
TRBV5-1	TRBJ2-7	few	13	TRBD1	TGCGCCAGCAGGTCCGGGGACAGGTACGAGCAGTACTTC	CASRSGDRYEQYF
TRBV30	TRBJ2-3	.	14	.	TGTGCCTGGAGTTGGCAGGGAGTCCCAGATACGCAGTATTTT	CAWSWQGVPDTQYF
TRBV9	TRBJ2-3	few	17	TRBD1	TGTGCCAGCAGCGTAGTCGGGGGGACAGGGAGCACAGATACGCAGTATTTT	CASSVVGGTGSTDTQYF
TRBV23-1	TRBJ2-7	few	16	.	TGCGCCAGCAGTCGAACAATTTGGACCCGCTCCTACGAGCAGTACTTC	CASSRTIWTRSYEQYF
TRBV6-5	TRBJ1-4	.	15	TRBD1	TGTGCCAGCAGTTACCTGGGACAGGCTAATGAAAAACTGTTTTTT	CASSYLGQANEKLFF
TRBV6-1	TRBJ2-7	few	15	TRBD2	TGTGCCAGCAGTGAAGCGGCTAGCGGGCTTTACGAGCAGTACTTC	CASSEAASGLYEQYF
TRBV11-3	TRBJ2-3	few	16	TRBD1	TGTGCCAGCAGCTCCGACTCGGGGACAGGGACAGATACGCAGTATTTT	CASSSDSGTGTDTQYF
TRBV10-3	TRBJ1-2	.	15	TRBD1	TGTGCCATCACCCTTGGGACAGGGGCTTACTATGGCTACACCTTC	CAITLGTGAYYGYTF
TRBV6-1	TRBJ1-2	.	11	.	TGTGCCAGCAGTGTTAGCAGTGGCTACACCTTC	CASSVSSGYTF
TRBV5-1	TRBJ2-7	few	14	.	TGCGCCAGCAGCTCAGATCCCCCAGGGAACGAGCAGTACTTC	CASSSDPPGNEQYF
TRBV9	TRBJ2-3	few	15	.	TGTGCCAGCAGCGTAGTTGACCGATACACAGATACGCAGTATTTT	CASSVVDRYTDTQYF
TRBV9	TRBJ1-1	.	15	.	TGTGCCAGCAGCGTAGGAGGGCCGACTCACACTGAAGCTTTCTTT	CASSVGGPTHTEAFF
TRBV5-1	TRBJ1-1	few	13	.	TGCGCCAGCAGCTTGCAGGATAGCACTGAAGCTTTCTTT	CASSLQDSTEAFF
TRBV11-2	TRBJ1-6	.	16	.	TGTGCCAGCAAAAACAGGGCGAGCTCCTATAATTCACCCCTCCACTTT	CASKNRASSYNSPLHF
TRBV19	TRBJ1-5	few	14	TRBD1	TGTGCCAGTACCGGGACAGGAGCTCGTCAGCCCCAGCATTTT	CASTGTGARQPQHF
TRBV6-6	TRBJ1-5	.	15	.	TGTGCCAGCAGTTATCAGCGCAGGGAGGATCAGCCCCAGCATTTT	CASSYQRREDQPQHF
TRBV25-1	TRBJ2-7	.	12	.	TGTGCCAGCAGTCTGGGCTGGGACGAGCAGTACTTC	CASSLGWDEQYF
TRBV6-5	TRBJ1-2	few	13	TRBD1	TGTGCCAGCAGCCGACTGGACAGGGAAGGCTACACCTTC	CASSRLDREGYTF
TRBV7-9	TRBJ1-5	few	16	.	TGTGCCAGCAGCTTAGAGGGGCCGGGGAGCAATCAGCCCCAGCATTTT	CASSLEGPGSNQPQHF
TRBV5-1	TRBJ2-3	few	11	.	TGCGCCAGCATAGGGCAAGATACGCAGTATTTT	CASIGQDTQYF
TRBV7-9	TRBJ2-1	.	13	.	TGTGCCAGCAGCCGGGCCAGCAGCGATGAGCAGTTCTTC	CASSRASSDEQFF
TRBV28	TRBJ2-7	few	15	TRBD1	TGTGCCAGCACTCCCCCGGGACAGGGTACCTACGAGCAGTACTTC	CASTPPGQGTYEQYF
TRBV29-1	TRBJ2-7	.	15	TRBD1	TGCAGCGTTGAAGTAAGACAGGGGAACAACTACGAGCAGTACTTC	CSVEVRQGNNYEQYF
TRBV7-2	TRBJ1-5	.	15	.	TGTGCCAGCAATAAACAGGTAGATAGCAATCAGCCCCAGCATTTT	CASNKQVDSNQPQHF
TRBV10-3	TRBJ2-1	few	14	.	TGTGCCATCAGTGGGTCGGACGGTTACAATGAGCAGTTCTTC	CAISGSDGYNEQFF
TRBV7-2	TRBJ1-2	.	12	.	TGTGCCAGCAGCGCAGGGGCCTTCGGCTACACCTTC	CASSAGAFGYTF
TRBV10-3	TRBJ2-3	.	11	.	TGTGCCACGGGGGTCCAGGATACGCAGTATTTT	CATGVQDTQYF
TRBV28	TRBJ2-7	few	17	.	TGTGCCAGCAGTCTTGCCCCTGGGAGAGGAATCTCCTACGAGCAGTACTTC	CASSLAPGRGISYEQYF
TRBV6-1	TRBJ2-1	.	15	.	TGTGCCAGCAGTGAGGGGGGACTCCACCGAGGTGAGCAGTTCTTC	CASSEGGLHRGEQFF
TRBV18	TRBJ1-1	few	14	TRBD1	TGTGCCAGCTCACCACCGAACAGGGGCACTGAAGCTTTCTTT	CASSPPNRGTEAFF
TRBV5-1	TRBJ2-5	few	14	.	TGCGCCAGCAGCCTGGGACCCTCCCAAGAGACCCAGTACTTC	CASSLGPSQETQYF
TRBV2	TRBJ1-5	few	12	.	TGTGCCAGCAGTTATCCCTCCCAGCCCCAGCATTTT	CASSYPSQPQHF
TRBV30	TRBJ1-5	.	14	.	TGTGCCTGGAGTGTAGAGAGTAGCAATCAGCCCCAGCATTTT	CAWSVESSNQPQHF